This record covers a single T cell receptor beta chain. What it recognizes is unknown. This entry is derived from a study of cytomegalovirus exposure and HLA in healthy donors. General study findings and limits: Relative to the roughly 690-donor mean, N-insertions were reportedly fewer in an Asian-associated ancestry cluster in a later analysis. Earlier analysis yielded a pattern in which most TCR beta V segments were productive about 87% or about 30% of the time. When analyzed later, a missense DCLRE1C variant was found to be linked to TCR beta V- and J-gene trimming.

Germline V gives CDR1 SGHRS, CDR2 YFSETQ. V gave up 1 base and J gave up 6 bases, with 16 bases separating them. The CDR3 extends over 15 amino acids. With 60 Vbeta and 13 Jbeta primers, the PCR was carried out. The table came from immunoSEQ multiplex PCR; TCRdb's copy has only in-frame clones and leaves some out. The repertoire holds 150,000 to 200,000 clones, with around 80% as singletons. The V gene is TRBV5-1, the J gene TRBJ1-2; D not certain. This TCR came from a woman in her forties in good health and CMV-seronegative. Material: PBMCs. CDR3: CASSLSAGNSDGYTF. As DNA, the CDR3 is TGCGCCAGCAGCTTGTCGGCAGGCAATTCAGATGGCTACACCTTC.